Listed here are 15 T cell receptor beta chains from one sample, sequenced in a study of T-cell memory formation after mild COVID-19. TCRdb analysed the 5' RACE reads with MiXCR anew, one entry per CDR3 protein. This sample has approximately 99,000 distinct CDR3 sequences, with roughly a sixth found just once. The sequenced sample consisted of PBMCs or a T cell subset sorted from them (not recorded which). All receptors derive from a man aged 18 to 35 who had mild COVID-19 (a few samples of this study predate the infection). Cell type and time point are not known.

This clonotype was seen a handful of times. The chain employs TRBV27 and TRBJ2-3, with TRBD2 matching over 9 bases. V was clipped by 3 bases and J by 0 bases; unmatched bases: 10. CDR3 length: 18 residues. Looked up from germline, CDR1 is MNHEY and CDR2 is SMNVEV (reference sequence). The CDR3 nucleotides read TGTGCCAGCAGTTTTCGACTAGCGGCCGCGGAGAGCACAGATACGCAGTATTTT. Amino acids: CASSFRLAAAESTDTQYF.

This clonotype was found many times. This sequence joins TRBV6-6 and TRBJ2-7; D may be TRBD2 (5 bases). The CDR3 is 15 residues long. Trimming shortened V by 5 bases and J by 2 bases, and 16 bases separated the two germline ends. From germline, CDR1 is MNHNY and CDR2 SVGAGI (reference sequence). For the CDR3, the DNA is TGTGCCAGCAGTACCCCGGACGGAGGTACCTACGAGCAGTACGTC. Amino acids: CASSTPDGGTYEQYV.

The chain joins TRBV2 to TRBJ2-1, with no clear D. V lost 7 bases and J 7 bases, leaving 17 bases between the germline ends. The CDR3 length is 14 residues. Germline V CDR1 and CDR2: SNHLY, FYNNEI. The CDR3 region has the DNA TGTGCCAGCACTCGGAAGGGATTTGGGAATGAGCAGTTCTTC. This codes for CASTRKGFGNEQFF.

This clonotype showed up just a few times. The chain uses TRBV7-9 and TRBJ1-2; 9 bases are shared with TRBD1. CDR3 length equals 15 residues. V shed 3 bases, J shed 8 bases, and the junction held 10 bases outside the gene matches. CDR1 is SEHNR and CDR2 is FQNEAQ in the germline V gene (reference sequence). The CDR3 DNA follows: TGTGCCAGCAGCTTCAACCGGGACAGGGTAGGAGGCTACACCTTC. Its translation is CASSFNRDRVGGYTF.

In this sample, this clonotype turned up many times. This rearrangement joins TRBV7-2 to TRBJ2-1; D perhaps matches TRBD1 (6 bases). The CDR3 consists of 14 residues. Germline-derived CDR1 and CDR2 are SGHTA and FQGNSA. V was pared by 5 bases and J by 7 bases, with 15 bases between. CDR3: CASSKGDGANEQFF. CDR3 nucleotide sequence: TGTGCCAGCAGCAAGGGGGACGGCGCAAATGAGCAGTTCTTC.

The J gene is TRBJ2-2, the V gene TRBV4-3; the match to TRBD1 covers 7 bases. Germline lookup yields CDR1 LGHNA and CDR2 YSLEER. V was clipped by 4 bases and J by 0 bases; unmatched bases: 11. The CDR3 spans 18 residues. DNA for the CDR3: TGCGCCAGCAGCCCAAAATTCAACAGGGGCGCGAACACCGGGGAGCTGTTTTTT. This codes for CASSPKFNRGANTGELFF.

There are many counts of this clonotype. The chain employs TRBV7-6 and TRBJ2-1; no definite D call. The CDR3 extends over 15 amino acids. The V end was cut by 5 bases, the J end by 0 bases, with 11 bases between. The germline CDR1 and CDR2 sequences are SGHVS and FNYEAQ. The CDR3 DNA reads as TGTGCCAGCAGCAGTAAGGGTTTCTCCTACAATGAGCAGTTCTTC. The encoded protein is CASSSKGFSYNEQFF.

The chain carries TRBV5-1 and TRBJ2-7, with D possibly matching TRBD1 (6 bases). The germline gives CDR1 SGHRS, CDR2 YFSETQ. The V end lost 4 bases, the J end lost 4 bases, and 30 bases lay between the germline ends. This CDR3 is built from 19 residues. This CDR3 is CASSRLLTGRTTSGYEQYV. Written as DNA, the CDR3 is TGCGCCAGCAGCCGACTGCTGACAGGTCGAACAACGAGTGGGTACGAGCAGTACGTC.

This clonotype was picked up a small number of times. The chain links TRBV3-1 to TRBJ2-1; D ambiguous. The germline CDR1 and CDR2 sequences are LGHDT and YNNKEL (reference sequence). The V end was cut by 7 bases, the J end by 10 bases, with 17 bases between. The CDR3 extends over 13 amino acids. In DNA, the CDR3 is TGTGCCAGCACCCCTTCGGAACGTGGGGAGCAGTTCTTC. Its translation: CASTPSERGEQFF.

V is TRBV5-1 and J is TRBJ2-5; 9 nucleotides agree with TRBD1. CDR3 length equals 15 residues. Germline-derived CDR1 and CDR2 are SGHRS and YFSETQ. V lost 3 bases and J lost 2; bases outside the gene matches: 5. The CDR3 nucleotides are TGCGCCAGCAGCTCTGGGACAGGGCGTCAAGAGACCCAGTACTTC. This sequence encodes CASSSGTGRQETQYF.

This clonotype was seen a single time. This rearrangement joins TRBV19 to TRBJ1-2; possible D gene TRBD1, 6 bases. Germline CDR1 reads LNHDA; CDR2 reads SQIVND (reference sequence). This CDR3 contains 12 residues. V lost 10 bases, J lost 1 base, and 10 bases lay in between. The CDR3 is CAIQQGNYGYTF. DNA of the CDR3: TGTGCCATCCAACAGGGTAACTATGGCTACACCTTC.

The chain joins TRBV15 to TRBJ2-3, with D perhaps matching TRBD2 (7 bases). This CDR3 has 14 residues. V gave up 0 bases and J gave up 6 bases, with 10 bases separating them. Germline CDR1 and CDR2: LNHNV and YYDKDF (reference sequence). The CDR3 region has the DNA TGTGCCACCAGCAGAGAAGGGGGGGAGGATACGCAGTATTTT. Its translation: CATSREGGEDTQYF. The complete variable domain, with remaining parts taken from reference TRBV15 and TRBJ2-3, reads DAMVIQNPRYQVTQFGKPVTLSCSQTLNHNVMYWYQQKSSQAPKLLFHYYDKDFNNEADTPDNFQSRRPNTSFCFLDIRSPGLGDTAMYLCATSREGGEDTQYFGPGTRLTVL.

The rearrangement links TRBV7-2 to TRBJ1-1, with D hard to call. Trimming took 3 bases from V and 0 from J, leaving 5 bases between them. This CDR3 is 13 amino acids long. The germline V gene encodes CDR1 SGHTA and CDR2 FQGNSA. CDR3 sequence: CASSFSVNTEAFF. DNA for the CDR3: TGTGCCAGCAGCTTCTCGGTGAACACTGAAGCTTTCTTT.

The J gene is TRBJ2-5, the V gene TRBV5-1; D gene unclear. Germline V CDR1 and CDR2: SGHRS, YFSETQ. V lost 2 bases to trimming and J lost 1 base, with 12 bases between them. This CDR3 has 15 residues. The CDR3 protein is CASSLDGPFQETQYF. The CDR3, as DNA: TGCGCCAGCAGCTTAGACGGACCTTTCCAAGAGACCCAGTACTTC.

This rearrangement joins TRBV20-1 to TRBJ1-5; D possibly corresponds to TRBD1 (6 bases). The CDR3 totals 16 residues. The germline CDR1 and CDR2 sequences are DFQATT and SNEGSKA (reference sequence). V was clipped by 1 base and J by 2 bases, with 15 bases between them. CDR3 in amino acids: CSARVTRGVGNQPQHF. CDR3 nucleotide sequence: TGCAGTGCTAGAGTCACTAGGGGGGTGGGCAATCAGCCCCAGCATTTT.